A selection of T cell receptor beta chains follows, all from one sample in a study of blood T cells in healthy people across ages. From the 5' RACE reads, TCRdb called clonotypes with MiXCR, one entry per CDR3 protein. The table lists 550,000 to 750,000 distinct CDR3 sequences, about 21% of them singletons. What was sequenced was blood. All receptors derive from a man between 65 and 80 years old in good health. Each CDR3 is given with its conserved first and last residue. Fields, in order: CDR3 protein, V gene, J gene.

CSVEDGRESGGTDTQYF	TRBV29-1	TRBJ2-3
CASSEMGSGQNTGELFF	TRBV25-1	TRBJ2-2
CASSQGDREVDEQYF	TRBV4-1	TRBJ2-7
CASSLPGGKNEKLFF	TRBV19	TRBJ1-4
CASSLPSKVDTEAFF	TRBV7-2	TRBJ1-1
CASDWGPPYEQFF	TRBV6-6	TRBJ2-1
CASSQPGGRGTEAFF	TRBV3-1	TRBJ1-1
CASSHGDRRKETQYF	TRBV9	TRBJ2-5
CASSEVPSGGHEQYF	TRBV2	TRBJ2-7
CASSGLAGETQYF	TRBV12-3/TRBV12-4	TRBJ2-5
CASNPTGDVGKLFF	TRBV12-3/TRBV12-4	TRBJ1-4
CASSEASWDRVSHEQYF	TRBV2	TRBJ2-7
CASSFGLNNEQFF	TRBV7-2	TRBJ2-1
CASSLSTGTASGSSYNEQFF	TRBV7-3	TRBJ2-1
CSVEARSPPDRGFIDEQYF	TRBV29-1	TRBJ2-7
CASTGAGTPTNEKLFF	TRBV28	TRBJ1-4
CSARAQGSGGYTF	TRBV20-1	TRBJ1-2
CASSYQGNEQFF	TRBV6-6	TRBJ2-1
CASSESEGGISPLHF	TRBV25-1	TRBJ1-6
CASGLAGDVGNIQYF	TRBV12-5	TRBJ2-4
CSVTGALQETQYF	TRBV29-1	TRBJ2-5
CASSQPNGYGYTF	TRBV5-6	TRBJ1-2
CASSSLAGAYNEQFF	TRBV6-6	TRBJ2-1
CASSQDAGGTAKNIQYF	TRBV3-1	TRBJ2-4
CASSLSPPGGTYEQYF	TRBV27	NA
CASSVSGITDTQYF	TRBV9	TRBJ2-3
CSASRTGRGEQYF	TRBV20-1	TRBJ2-7
CASAPGLAGNEQFF	TRBV3-1	TRBJ2-1
CASSFGGRAETQYF	TRBV7-9	TRBJ2-5
CASSSRRQGESGWGQPQHF	TRBV27	TRBJ1-5
CSASQGYEQYF	TRBV20-1	NA
CASSSRLLMRGEQFF	TRBV5-8	NA
CAISETGATEAFF	TRBV6-5	TRBJ1-1
CASSLTGTRDEQSF	TRBV5-4	TRBJ2-1
CASRSERGRLAGVTGELFF	TRBV6-1	TRBJ2-2
CSVEVVAEETQYF	TRBV29-1	TRBJ2-5
CASSQRQGTSNTEAFF	TRBV18	TRBJ1-1
CASSAQGPSSYEQYF	TRBV7-8	TRBJ2-7
CASRLAGGNEQFF	TRBV6-2/TRBV6-3	TRBJ2-1
CASRDPRGEQFF	TRBV28	NA
CSARQEKPEKLFF	TRBV20-1	TRBJ1-4
CASSWRDTTYEQYF	TRBV11-2	TRBJ2-7
CVSSKANRGGVSYNEQFF	TRBV21-1	TRBJ2-1
CSAKGSNEKLFF	TRBV20-1	TRBJ1-4
CASTWGDLNRQPQHF	TRBV2	TRBJ1-5
CASSTGASSWPYEQYF	TRBV28	TRBJ2-7
CASSSSTGELFF	TRBV11-2	TRBJ2-2
CASSLAPPIGKLFF	TRBV7-2	TRBJ1-4
CSSIRDTQYF	TRBV29-1	TRBJ2-3
CASSHPGQGTYEQYF	TRBV4-1	NA
CSARTAGQETQYF	TRBV20-1	TRBJ2-5
CSANTERAAKGAEAFF	TRBV20-1	TRBJ1-1
CSARDSAGEAAEQFF	TRBV20-1	TRBJ2-1
CASSPQQGSETQYF	TRBV18	TRBJ2-5
CASRMAGTKVGPQYF	TRBV5-1	TRBJ2-3
CASSLQGSGTDTQYF	TRBV27	TRBJ2-3
CASRTLQVENEQFF	TRBV27	TRBJ2-1
CASSLAVQGARNTIYF	TRBV7-2	TRBJ1-3
CSARDWDRGGEQYF	TRBV20-1	TRBJ2-7